These 21 T cell receptor beta chains came from one sample sequenced in a study of regulatory T cells in long-lasting Graves disease. Building of the TCR beta libraries involved iRepertoire HTBI primers and Arm-PCR of CDR3 regions. TCRdb used MiXCR to reprocess the multiplex PCR reads, holding one entry per CDR3 protein. The sample lists approximately 350,000 distinct CDR3 sequences; 16% were seen once. Time point meaning: newly diagnosed GD, antithyroid drugs for less than 3 months. Preparation of the TCR library used RNA extracted from PBMCs. Another study also made use of these data, one on T cells in Graves' hyperthyroidism and ophthalmopathy.

Source: peripheral blood mononuclear cells (PBMCs), taken at new diagnosis, from a patient treated with antithyroid drugs. Source of these receptors: a man aged 40-49 years with Graves disease.

This clonotype was seen at least ten times. The genes are TRBV2 and TRBJ1-6, with a weak D call TRBD1 (5 bases). V was trimmed by 7 bases and J by 8 bases, leaving 18 bases between them. Germline CDR1 reads SNHLY; CDR2 reads FYNNEI. The CDR3 is 15 amino acids. The CDR3 DNA follows: TGTGCCAGCACCGCGGGACGGGAGTGGTATTCACCCCTCCACTTT. It specifies CASTAGREWYSPLHF.

The chain employs TRBV5-1 and TRBJ1-4; unclear D gene. This CDR3 has 16 residues. Germline V gene lookup returns CDR1 SGHRS and CDR2 YFSETQ. Trimming cost V 0 bases and J 0 bases, with 9 bases left between them. CDR3 bases: TGCGCCAGCAGCTTGGTAGCGCAGGCAACTAATGAAAAACTGTTTTTT. This encodes CASSLVAQATNEKLFF. Complete variable domain (other parts from reference TRBV5-1 and TRBJ1-4): KAGVTQTPRYLIKTRGQQVTLSCSPISGHRSVSWYQQTPGQGLQFLFEYFSETQRNKGNFPGRFSGRQFSNSRSEMNVSTLELGDSALYLCASSLVAQATNEKLFFGSGTQLSVL.

This clonotype is labeled medium-sized. The chain uses TRBV5-1 and TRBJ1-1, with D possibly matching TRBD1 (6 bases). Trimming took 0 bases from V and 2 from J, leaving 11 bases between them. There are 15 residues in the CDR3. CDR1 is SGHRS, CDR2 YFSETQ, per germline. CDR3 nucleotides: TGCGCCAGCAGCTTGGAGGCAGGGGCAAACACTGAAGCTTTCTTT. Translated, it gives CASSLEAGANTEAFF.

This clonotype was detected ten times or more. V is TRBV7-9 and J is TRBJ1-4; D gene unclear. This CDR3 contains 16 residues. Germline CDR1 reads SEHNR; CDR2 reads FQNEAQ (reference sequence). The V and J ends lost 5 bases and 0 bases respectively, with 13 bases between them. CDR3: CASSPGQTTTNEKLFF. The CDR3 coding sequence is TGTGCCAGCAGCCCTGGGCAGACAACAACTAATGAAAAACTGTTTTTT.

Ten or more counts support this clonotype. The chain recombines TRBV28 with TRBJ1-2; D call uncertain. V was shortened by 6 bases and J by 2 bases, with 10 bases between the two germline ends. Looked up from germline, CDR1 is MDHEN and CDR2 is SYDVKM. This CDR3 is built from 13 residues. This CDR3 is CASSDVLNYGYTF. The CDR3 nucleotides read TGTGCCAGCAGCGACGTTCTGAACTATGGCTACACCTTC.

This sequence joins TRBV9 and TRBJ1-2, with 7 bases matching TRBD1. Trimming at V came to 4 bases and at J to 8 bases, leaving 11 bases not matched to a gene. This CDR3 is 14 amino acids long. Germline assignment: CDR1 SGDLS and CDR2 YYNGEE. The CDR3 region has the DNA TGTGCCAGCAGCCCGGACAGGAAGAGAAACGGCTACACCTTC. This sequence encodes CASSPDRKRNGYTF. Full variable domain (missing parts from reference TRBV9 and TRBJ1-2): DSGVTQTPKHLITATGQRVTLRCSPRSGDLSVYWYQQSLDQGLQFLIQYYNGEERAKGNILERFSAQQFPDLHSELNLSSLELGDSALYFCASSPDRKRNGYTFGSGTRLTVV.

This clonotype was seen ten or more times. The chain is built from TRBV6-1 and TRBJ2-3; D perhaps matches TRBD2 (6 bases). CDR1 is MNHNS and CDR2 is SASEGT in the germline V gene. CDR3 size: 15 residues. The V gene lost 7 bases and the J gene lost 4 bases, with 18 bases spanning the gap. The CDR3 spells CASTPTGGAPDTQYF. Written as DNA, the CDR3 is TGTGCCAGCACTCCAACCGGAGGGGCGCCAGATACGCAGTATTTT.

This clonotype was observed a few times. The J gene is TRBJ2-3, the V gene TRBV4-3, with 9 bases fitting TRBD2. The J segment lost 5 bases and the V segment lost 0 bases, leaving 9 bases of the junction unmatched. Per the germline V gene, CDR1 is LGHNA and CDR2 is YSLEER. The CDR3 has 17 residues. This chain's CDR3 is CASSQDGARGGEDTQYF. For the CDR3, the DNA is TGCGCCAGCAGCCAAGACGGCGCGCGGGGGGGCGAAGATACGCAGTATTTT.

This clonotype was counted at least ten times. This chain connects TRBV9 to TRBJ2-1; 7 nucleotides agree with TRBD1. The CDR3 is 15 residues long. Germline CDR1 SGDLS, CDR2 YYNGEE. V gave up 3 bases and J gave up 4 bases; unmatched junction bases: 7. The CDR3 nucleotides read TGTGCCAGCAGCGGACAGGGCGAAGGATACAATGAGCAGTTCTTC. Its protein is CASSGQGEGYNEQFF.

This clonotype showed up many times. V gene TRBV18 combines with J gene TRBJ2-1, with 8 nucleotides matching TRBD2. The CDR3 has 15 amino acids. Unmatched junction bases numbered 4, after V lost 2 bases and J lost 4 bases. CDR1 is KGHSH and CDR2 is LQKENI in the germline V gene. This chain's CDR3 is CASSPSSGGYNEQFF. The DNA of the CDR3 is TGTGCCAGCTCACCATCCAGCGGGGGATACAATGAGCAGTTCTTC.

This chain links TRBV7-7 with TRBJ2-7; no clear D. The V and J ends lost 1 base and 6 bases respectively, with 10 bases between them. The germline V gene encodes CDR1 SSHAT and CDR2 FNYEAQ (reference sequence). This CDR3 comprises 13 residues. CDR3 residues: CASSLGPTGEQYF. The DNA for the CDR3 is TGTGCCAGCAGCTTAGGTCCCACCGGCGAGCAGTACTTC.

This sequence joins TRBV6-8 and TRBJ1-6; D remains ambiguous. V was pared by 7 bases and J by 4 bases, with 14 bases between. From germline, CDR1 is MNHGY and CDR2 SAAAGT. This CDR3 comprises 15 residues. CDR3 in DNA: TGTGCCAGCACACTTCTCCTTGGATATAATTCACCCCTCCACTTT. It is translated as CASTLLLGYNSPLHF.

This clonotype was seen ten or more times. The chain carries TRBV6-5 and TRBJ2-3, with D unclear. V shed 2 bases and J shed 1 base, with 7 bases lying between them. Germline V gene lookup returns CDR1 MNHEY and CDR2 SVGAGI. CDR3 length: 14 residues. The CDR3 nucleotides read TGTGCCAGCAGTTACGATCAGGGCACAGATACGCAGTATTTT. It is translated as CASSYDQGTDTQYF.

This clonotype was found many times. This rearrangement joins TRBV2 to TRBJ1-5; D gene ambiguous. V lost 5 bases and J lost 3, with 14 bases in between. CDR3 length equals 15 residues. Germline assignment: CDR1 SNHLY and CDR2 FYNNEI. As DNA, the CDR3 is TGTGCCAGCAGTCTGACTGACATGGTCAATCAGCCCCAGCATTTT. Translated: CASSLTDMVNQPQHF.

As for this clonotype: One base away lies a much larger clone, so this may be a sequencing read error. The chain joins TRBV6-2 or TRBV6-3 to TRBJ2-5; 7 bases are shared with TRBD2. Germline V gene sequence: CDR1 MNHEY, CDR2 SVGEGT. The CDR3 loop spans 13 amino acids. With 10 bases clipped from V and 5 bases from J, the junction kept 10 bases outside the gene matches. Written as DNA, the CDR3 is TGTGCCATCAGCGGGGAGGCCCCGGAGACCCAGTACTTC. This translates into CAISGEAPETQYF.

In nucleotides, the CDR3 is TGCGCCAGCAGCTTGGGACAGGTTGGGCAGTTCTTC. Amino acid sequence: CASSLGQVGQFF. The chain employs TRBV5-1 and TRBJ2-1; D is possibly TRBD1 (6 bases). CDR1 and CDR2 from the germline V gene are SGHRS and YFSETQ. The CDR3 consists of 12 residues. V dropped 0 bases and J dropped 12 bases, with 10 bases sitting between them.

This clonotype was detected ten times or more. The genes are TRBV20-1 and TRBJ2-3, with 10 nucleotides matching TRBD1. The CDR3 extends over 14 amino acids. V shed 5 bases and J 3 bases; nucleotides not matched to a gene: 5. Germline lookup yields CDR1 DFQATT and CDR2 SNEGSKA (reference sequence). The CDR3 loop is CSAFDRGLTDTQYF. CDR3 nucleotide sequence: TGCAGTGCTTTCGACAGGGGGCTGACAGATACGCAGTATTTT.

As regards this clonotype: The likely explanation is a read error, given a far larger clone one base away. The chain uses TRBV27 and TRBJ1-1; D perhaps matches TRBD1 (5 bases). The germline V and J ends were trimmed by 8 bases and 6 bases, with 16 bases remaining between them. This CDR3 comprises 13 residues. Per germline, CDR1 MNHEY and CDR2 SMNVEV (reference sequence). The CDR3 coding sequence is TGTGCCAGCGGATCCCTCTGGGACGCTGAAGCTTTCTTT. Protein product: CASGSLWDAEAFF.

This clonotype was counted many times. The chain combines TRBV28 with TRBJ2-7, with D possibly TRBD1 on 5 matching bases. This CDR3 is built from 15 residues. The germline CDR1 and CDR2 sequences are MDHEN and SYDVKM. Trimming shortened V by 5 bases and J by 0 bases, and 14 bases separated the two germline ends. The CDR3 nucleotides are TGTGCCAGCAGTACCTACAGGTTAAGCTCCTACGAGCAGTACTTC. Protein sequence: CASSTYRLSSYEQYF.

This clonotype was seen many times. This chain joins TRBV13 and TRBJ2-3; TRBD2 agrees at 9 bases. The length of the CDR3 is 12 residues. Germline V gene sequence: CDR1 PRHDT, CDR2 FYEKMQ (reference sequence). The V and J ends lost 5 bases and 8 bases, in that order; junction bases with no gene match: 2. The CDR3 region is CASSPGLATQYF. The CDR3 DNA follows: TGTGCCAGCAGCCCGGGACTAGCTACGCAGTATTTT. Supplemented by reference TRBV13 and TRBJ2-3, the full variable domain reads AAGVIQSPRHLIKEKRETATLKCYPIPRHDTVYWYQQGPGQDPQFLISFYEKMQSDKGSIPDRFSAQQFSDYHSELNMSSLELGDSALYFCASSPGLATQYFGPGTRLTVL.

The chain joins TRBV9 to TRBJ2-3; weak D call: TRBD1 (7 bases). The germline V gene encodes CDR1 SGDLS and CDR2 YYNGEE. Trimming pared 6 bases from V and 3 bases from J, leaving 20 bases between. The CDR3 consists of 16 residues. The CDR3 spells CASTRSVRGDTDTQYF. CDR3 DNA: TGTGCCAGCACCCGTTCTGTCAGGGGGGATACAGATACGCAGTATTTT.